Each of the 17 T cell receptor beta chains below was sequenced from the same sample in a study of T cell responses to AZD1222 COVID-19 vaccine. Generated by immunoSEQ multiplex PCR, the TCRdb table keeps only in-frame clones and is missing some. The data show 120,000 or so clones, with roughly 82% seen just once and about 28% held by the top ten. Sample: peripheral blood, taken 28 days after the second AZD1222 dose. All receptors come from an adult who received the AZD1222 COVID-19 vaccine.

The chain joins TRBV7-9 to TRBJ2-5, with 9 bases fitting TRBD1. The J segment lost 5 bases and the V segment lost 6 bases, leaving 7 bases of the junction unmatched. CDR1 is SEHNR and CDR2 is FQNEAQ in the germline V gene (reference sequence). The length of the CDR3 is 14 residues. DNA for the CDR3: TGTGCCAGCAGAATGACAGGGGGACTGGAGACCCAGTACTTC. It encodes CASRMTGGLETQYF.

The V call is TRBV18, the J call TRBJ2-5; D might be TRBD2 (5 bases). Trimming removed 6 bases from V and 5 bases from J, with 13 bases in between. The CDR3 contains 13 residues. CDR1 is KGHSH and CDR2 is LQKENI in the germline V gene. The CDR3 region is CASSSDFGETQYF. The CDR3 DNA is TGTGCCAGCTCCTCGGACTTCGGGGAGACCCAGTACTTC.

The J gene is TRBJ1-6, the V gene TRBV5-6; D might be TRBD1 (6 bases). Germline CDR1 is SGHDT and CDR2 is YYEEEE. The V and J ends lost 4 bases and 6 bases respectively, with 17 bases between them. This CDR3 comprises 16 residues. CDR3 region: CASSPTTGFGNSPLHF. The CDR3 bases are TGTGCCAGCAGCCCAACCACAGGGTTCGGTAATTCACCCCTCCACTTT.

The gene calls are TRBV6-6 and TRBJ1-2, with TRBD1 matching 10 bases. Germline V gene sequence: CDR1 MNHNY, CDR2 SVGAGI (reference sequence). This CDR3 has 17 residues. V lost 5 bases to trimming and J lost 3 bases; unmatched junction nucleotides: 12. The chain's CDR3 is CASSPLLGQGEDYGYTF. Here the CDR3 DNA reads TGTGCCAGCAGTCCTTTATTAGGACAGGGGGAGGACTATGGCTACACCTTC.

The gene calls are TRBV6-2 or TRBV6-3 and TRBJ2-7, with TRBD1 matching over 9 bases. The CDR3 consists of 14 residues. Germline V gene data show CDR1 as MNHEY and CDR2 as SVGEGT. V dropped 5 bases and J dropped 4; count of bases not matched to a gene: 6. CDR3 in amino acids: CASSPRDRVYEQYF. CDR3 sequence (DNA): TGTGCCAGCAGTCCCCGGGACAGGGTTTACGAGCAGTACTTC.

The rearrangement links TRBV4-2 to TRBJ1-3, with D perhaps matching TRBD1 (5 bases). Germline CDR1 and CDR2: LGHNA and YNFKEQ. This CDR3 has 13 amino acids. Trimming pared 3 bases from V and 4 bases from J, leaving 7 bases between. CDR3 sequence: CASSQGGGNTIYF. The CDR3, as DNA: TGTGCCAGCAGCCAGGGGGGAGGAAACACCATATATTTT.

V gene TRBV10-2 combines with J gene TRBJ1-1; possibly TRBD1 for D (6 bases). This CDR3 is 14 amino acids long. The ends were cut back, 6 bases at V and 1 base at J, with 12 bases in the middle. Germline CDR1 is WSHSY and CDR2 is SAAADI. The CDR3: CASRIGTTNTEAFF. The CDR3 nucleotides read TGCGCCAGCAGAATCGGGACAACGAACACTGAAGCTTTCTTT.

By share of the sample, this clone is medium-sized (0.01 to 0.1%). The J gene is TRBJ1-2, the V gene TRBV27; TRBD1 matches at 8 bases. The V gene end was trimmed by 4 bases and the J gene end by 10 bases; junction bases not matched to a gene: 11. Germline V gene data show CDR1 as MNHEY and CDR2 as SMNVEV (reference sequence). The CDR3 is 14 amino acids. CDR3 amino acids: CASSSGQGIGSYTF. CDR3 DNA sequence: TGTGCCAGCAGTTCCGGACAGGGTATTGGTTCCTACACCTTC.

This chain links TRBV27 with TRBJ2-7; tentative D call: TRBD1 (6 bases). The CDR3 totals 15 residues. Between the trimmed V and J ends, which lost 5 bases and 2 bases, there was a span of 16 bases. CDR1 and CDR2 (germline): MNHEY, SMNVEV (reference sequence). The CDR3 loop reads CASSLKDRPAYEQYF. Here the CDR3 DNA reads TGTGCCAGCAGTCTAAAAGACAGGCCAGCCTACGAGCAGTACTTC.

The V and J genes are TRBV5-1 and TRBJ2-3; D is undetermined. Germline CDR1 SGHRS, CDR2 YFSETQ. This CDR3 has 14 residues. Trimming pared 0 bases from V and 2 bases from J, leaving 7 bases between. This CDR3 is CASSLEQHTDTQYF. The CDR3 DNA is TGCGCCAGCAGCTTGGAACAGCACACAGATACGCAGTATTTT.

This chain links TRBV6-5 with TRBJ2-5; 7 bases are shared with TRBD1. From germline, CDR1 is MNHEY and CDR2 SVGAGI. The CDR3 is made up of 15 amino acids. V lost 2 bases to trimming and J lost 2 bases; unmatched junction nucleotides: 5. CDR3 nucleotides: TGTGCCAGCAGTTACCGGGACAGCCCTCAAGAGACCCAGTACTTC. Residues: CASSYRDSPQETQYF.

The chain links TRBV24-1 to TRBJ1-5; 7 nucleotides match TRBD1. The CDR3 is 16 amino acids. Germline V CDR1 and CDR2: KGHDR, SFDVKD. The ends lost 5 bases at V and 9 bases at J; junction bases unmatched: 15. The CDR3 spells CATSGHGTVGSSPQHF. CDR3 nucleotides: TGTGCCACCAGTGGTCACGGGACAGTGGGGAGTTCGCCCCAGCATTTT.

The chain joins TRBV28 to TRBJ1-5; 9 bases match TRBD1. CDR3 size: 15 residues. Germline assignment: CDR1 MDHEN and CDR2 SYDVKM. The J segment lost 4 bases and the V segment lost 6 bases, leaving 7 bases of the junction unmatched. The CDR3 DNA is TGTGCCAGCAGCATCATCGGACAGGGGAATCAGCCCCAGCATTTT. Protein product: CASSIIGQGNQPQHF.

The CDR3 reads CASSRQNEQYF. CDR3 DNA: TGTGCCAGCAGCAGACAGAACGAGCAGTACTTC. J is TRBJ2-7 and V is TRBV14; perhaps TRBD1 as D (5 bases). The ends were cut back, 5 bases at V and 5 bases at J, with 7 bases in the middle. Germline values: CDR1 SGHDN, CDR2 FVKESK. This CDR3 has 11 amino acids.

This sequence joins TRBV14 and TRBJ2-3; D is uncertain. Trimming cost V 4 bases and J 2 bases, with 10 bases left between them. CDR1 SGHDN and CDR2 FVKESK come from the germline V gene. The CDR3 spans 14 residues. The CDR3 region is CASSPTYPTDTQYF. In DNA form, the CDR3 reads TGTGCCAGCAGCCCCACTTACCCCACAGATACGCAGTATTTT.

The chain carries TRBV7-2 and TRBJ2-7; the D is unclear. V shed 1 base and J shed 2 bases, with 9 bases lying between them. This CDR3 is built from 14 residues. The germline V gene encodes CDR1 SGHTA and CDR2 FQGNSA. The CDR3 sequence is CASSLGGSPYEQYF. CDR3 nucleotide sequence: TGTGCCAGCAGCTTAGGCGGCAGTCCCTACGAGCAGTACTTC.

There are a few counts of this clone. The chain links TRBV3-1 (or the pseudogene TRBV3-2) to TRBJ1-2; TRBD1 matches at 11 bases. Trimming removed 1 base from V and 8 bases from J; junction bases left unmatched: 6. The CDR3 contains 15 residues. Germline V lookup: CDR1 LGHDT, CDR2 YNNKEL (reference sequence). CDR3 sequence (DNA): TGTGCCAGCAGCCAAGGAGGACAGGGGGCGCGAGGCTACACCTTC. Translation: CASSQGGQGARGYTF.